These T cell receptor beta chains were read from a single sample in a study of cytomegalovirus exposure and HLA in healthy donors. Here immunoSEQ multiplex PCR was the method, and the copy in TCRdb shows in-frame clones only, minus some. The table lists tens of thousands of clones, about 73% of them singletons, with almost 4.5% in the top ten. Material: PBMCs. Receptor source: a man between 40 and 49 years old in good health and CMV-seronegative. Each CDR3 is given with its conserved first and last residue. Fields, in order: D gene, J gene, V gene, clone size, CDR3 protein, CDR3 DNA. The D gene is left open where the match is weak. Rows may omit the clone size; those that give it use once, few, many or a size class.

TRBD1,TRBJ2-7,TRBV30,-,CAWSGLGQGTPYEQYF,TGTGCCTGGAGTGGCTTAGGACAGGGGACCCCCTACGAGCAGTACTTC
TRBD2,TRBJ2-1,TRBV28,-,CASTSTSDNEQFF,TGTGCCAGCACCTCAACTAGCGACAATGAGCAGTTCTTC
TRBD2,TRBJ2-5,TRBV9,-,CASSAQTSRWGETQYF,TGTGCCAGCAGCGCCCAGACTAGCCGGTGGGGGGAGACCCAGTACTTC
TRBD2,TRBJ2-3,TRBV28,few,CASSLRSGRSDTQYF,TGTGCCAGCAGTTTACGCAGCGGGAGATCAGATACGCAGTATTTT
-,TRBJ1-1,TRBV28,-,CASLQGRRAEAFF,TGTGCCAGCTTACAGGGCCGTAGGGCTGAAGCTTTCTTT
-,TRBJ1-5,TRBV27,-,CASSFWGGEGQPQHF,TGTGCCAGCAGTTTCTGGGGGGGGGAGGGACAGCCCCAGCATTTT
TRBD2,TRBJ2-1,TRBV27,-,CASSFIAGVVGEQFF,TGTGCCAGCAGCTTCATAGCGGGAGTCGTAGGAGAGCAGTTCTTC
-,TRBJ2-7,TRBV19,-,CASSAPGQGDNEQYF,TGTGCCAGTAGTGCCCCCGGACAAGGCGACAACGAGCAGTACTTC
-,TRBJ2-7,TRBV7-9,-,CASSLGTVSYEQYF,TGTGCCAGCAGCTTAGGGACAGTCTCCTACGAGCAGTACTTC
-,TRBJ1-5,TRBV4-1,-,CASSQGAPGTLDNQPQHF,TGCGCCAGCAGCCAAGGAGCCCCCGGGACTCTGGACAATCAGCCCCAGCATTTT
-,TRBJ1-1,TRBV2,-,CASSLQVPRDTEAFF,TGTGCCAGCAGCCTACAGGTCCCAAGGGACACTGAAGCTTTCTTT
-,TRBJ2-1,TRBV7-8,-,CASSLGSGYNEQFF,TGTGCCAGCAGCTTAGGTAGCGGATACAATGAGCAGTTCTTC
-,TRBJ2-2,TRBV6-1,-,CASSPWGGGTGELFF,TGTGCCAGCAGCCCCTGGGGAGGGGGCACCGGGGAGCTGTTTTTT
TRBD1,TRBJ2-7,TRBV29-1,-,CSALGTGGYEQYF,TGCAGCGCGCTTGGGACAGGGGGATACGAGCAGTACTTC
TRBD1,TRBJ1-1,TRBV5-1,-,CASSLGTGTRNTEAFF,TGCGCCAGCAGCTTAGGGACAGGGACGAGGAACACTGAAGCTTTCTTT
-,TRBJ1-1,TRBV28,-,CASTSLDLALNTEAFF,TGTGCCAGCACCAGCTTGGACCTAGCATTGAACACTGAAGCTTTCTTT
-,TRBJ2-3,TRBV30,-,CAWSVLGGQTDTQYF,TGTGCCTGGAGTGTACTTGGTGGGCAAACAGATACGCAGTATTTT
TRBD1,TRBJ1-5,TRBV30,few,CAWSAQGDQPQHF,TGTGCCTGGAGTGCTCAGGGGGATCAGCCCCAGCATTTT
-,TRBJ2-1,TRBV5-1,once,CASSLAPQGEQFF,TGCGCCAGCAGCTTGGCCCCCCAGGGTGAGCAGTTCTTC
-,TRBJ1-1,TRBV29-1,-,CSVGQMNTEAFF,TGCAGCGTTGGACAGATGAACACTGAAGCTTTCTTT
-,TRBJ1-2,TRBV28,-,CASSLQGYGYTF,TGTGCCAGCAGTCTCCAGGGCTATGGCTACACCTTC
-,TRBJ1-1,TRBV28,-,CASSFHRAGLSYTEAFF,TGTGCCAGCAGTTTCCACAGGGCCGGACTGTCGTACACTGAAGCTTTCTTT
-,TRBJ2-1,TRBV27,-,CASSLLQGYYNEQFF,TGTGCCAGCAGTTTGCTCCAGGGGTATTACAATGAGCAGTTCTTC
-,TRBJ2-1,TRBV29-1,-,CSVLPVYNEQFF,TGCAGCGTCCTGCCGGTCTACAATGAGCAGTTCTTC
-,TRBJ1-1,TRBV18,-,CASSPADRKNTEAFF,TGTGCCAGCTCACCAGCGGATAGGAAGAACACTGAAGCTTTCTTT
TRBD1,TRBJ2-7,TRBV7-2,-,CASSVRQGAGYEQYF,TGTGCCAGCAGCGTGAGACAGGGAGCTGGCTACGAGCAGTACTTC
TRBD2,TRBJ2-7,TRBV7-8,-,CASSGRGAPSSYEQYF,TGTGCCAGCAGTGGGCGGGGGGCCCCTTCGTCGTACGAGCAGTACTTC
TRBD1,TRBJ1-5,TRBV9,-,CASSVTGGMNQPQHF,TGTGCCAGCAGCGTCACAGGGGGCATGAATCAGCCCCAGCATTTT
-,TRBJ2-2,TRBV6-6,-,CASISGQTLNTGELFF,TGTGCCAGCATTTCCGGACAAACGTTGAACACCGGGGAGCTGTTTTTT
TRBD2,TRBJ2-1,TRBV6-5,few,CASSWGTSGSNEQFF,TGTGCCAGCAGTTGGGGGACTAGCGGGAGCAATGAGCAGTTCTTC
-,TRBJ2-3,TRBV15,once,CATSRDPADTQYF,TGTGCCACCAGCAGAGATCCTGCAGATACGCAGTATTTT
-,TRBJ2-7,TRBV4-3,few,CASSQDSNYEQYF,TGCGCCAGCAGCCAAGATTCCAACTACGAGCAGTACTTC
TRBD2,TRBJ2-1,TRBV7-2,-,CASSTRTSGSDEQFF,TGTGCCAGCAGCACCCGGACTAGCGGGAGCGATGAGCAGTTCTTC
-,TRBJ2-7,TRBV30,-,CAWSVGAGSYEQYF,TGTGCCTGGAGTGTGGGGGCAGGGTCCTACGAGCAGTACTTC
TRBD1,TRBJ1-1,TRBV5-1,-,CASSTGTGVVPEAFF,TGCGCCAGCAGCACGGGGACAGGGGTTGTCCCTGAAGCTTTCTTT
-,TRBJ2-5,TRBV25-1,-,CASSGGGYSPTQYF,TGTGCCAGCAGTGGAGGGGGATACAGCCCGACCCAGTACTTC
TRBD1,TRBJ1-2,TRBV19,-,CASSMEVDRVRTNYGYTF,TGTGCCAGTAGTATGGAAGTGGACAGGGTACGGACTAACTATGGCTACACCTTC
-,TRBJ1-1,TRBV6-6,-,CASSYPHGEGSAFF,TGTGCCAGCAGTTACCCACACGGGGAGGGCTCTGCTTTCTTT
TRBD2,TRBJ2-7,TRBV25-1,-,CASSEYKRGAYEQYF,TGTGCCAGCAGTGAATACAAGCGGGGGGCCTACGAGCAGTACTTC
TRBD2,TRBJ2-2,TRBV28,once,CATRGGANTGELFF,TGTGCCACTCGGGGGGGGGCGAACACCGGGGAGCTGTTTTTT
-,TRBJ1-4,TRBV6-5,-,CASSYDTGQGKLFF,TGTGCCAGCAGCTACGACACCGGCCAGGGAAAACTGTTTTTT
-,TRBJ1-1,TRBV7-3,-,CASSHTGVGGMNTEAFF,TGTGCCAGCAGCCACACCGGGGTCGGGGGGATGAACACTGAAGCTTTCTTT